The 3 T cell receptor beta chains below come from one sample, sequenced in a study of tumor-infiltrating lymphocytes in primary liver carcinoma. Researchers generated TCR beta cDNA from approximately 450 ng of total RNA, relying on a constant-region primer. Three nested multiplex PCR rounds, a slightly modified ARM-PCR method, built the TCR beta libraries. It was with TRBV1-TRBV30 forward primers and a C-beta reverse primer that the first two PCR rounds were run, at 10 cycles each. TCRdb fed the multiplex PCR reads into MiXCR, producing one record per CDR3 protein. Of tens of thousands of distinct CDR3 sequences in the sample, around 75% were seen once. The source material, about 18-33 mg of unsorted bulk tissue, was used to co-extract RNA and DNA. The specimen was liver tumor tissue from sampling region 4. Subset indicated: tumor region T4, right-lateral pole. The source is a woman between 55 and 75 years old with primary liver carcinoma and hepatitis B virus infection.

Worth noting for this clonotype: A read error is possible here, since a much larger clone lies one base away. Here the CDR3 reads CANSPDRTQETQYF. DNA for the CDR3: TGTGCCAACAGCCCCGACAGGACTCAAGAGACCCAGTACTTC. V gene TRBV7-9 combines with J gene TRBJ2-5; tentative D call: TRBD1 (6 bases). The CDR3 spans 14 residues. The germline V gene has CDR1 SEHNR and CDR2 FQNEAQ (reference sequence).

Points on this clonotype: A junction boundary mismatches the germline segment, possibly from a read error. This chain joins TRBV5-5 and TRBJ2-2, with D perhaps given as TRBD1 or TRBD2 (5 bases each). From germline, CDR1 is SGHKS and CDR2 YYEKEE (reference sequence). This CDR3 region has 15 residues. The CDR3 reads CTSSLFVQGTGEMFF. CDR3 coding DNA: TGTACCAGCAGCTTGTTTGTGCAGGGTACCGGGGAGATGTTTTTT.

Notes on this clonotype: This may arise from a read error, as a much more abundant clone is one base away. The chain is built from TRBV28 and TRBJ1-5; weak D call: TRBD1 (5 bases). CDR3 size: 15 residues. Germline values: CDR1 MDHEN, CDR2 SYDVKM. V lost 6 bases, J lost 3 bases, and 15 bases lay in between. This CDR3 reads CASRAGGTFNQPQHF. In nucleotides, the CDR3 is TGTGCCAGCAGGGCCGGGGGGACCTTCAATCAGCCCCAGCATTTT.